A selection of T cell receptor beta chains follows, all from one sample in a study of OX40 agonist ivuxolimab in advanced cancers. The method was immunoSEQ multiplex PCR; TCRdb's version includes in-frame clones alone and lacks a portion of them. Among fewer than 40,000 clones listed, 65% to 90% were seen once. Source: CD4+ or CD8+ T cells sorted from blood, taken in a trial of the OX40 agonist ivuxolimab. The receptors derive from an adult with an advanced solid tumor such as melanoma, head and neck, liver or kidney cancer. Both conserved end residues are part of each CDR3. A D gene is named only where the DNA matches it firmly. A clone size is listed for some rows: how often the clone was seen (once, few, many), or a class if it is expanded.

V	size	J	D	CDR3	DNA
TRBV11-2	NA	TRBJ2-2	NA	CASSPPIRTGELFF	TGTGCCAGCAGCCCCCCGATCAGAACCGGGGAGCTGTTTTTT
TRBV5-4	medium-sized	TRBJ2-7	NA	CASSLEAGTLYEQYF	TGTGCCAGCAGCTTGGAGGCAGGTACCCTCTACGAGCAGTACTTC
TRBV7-2	few	TRBJ1-2	NA	CASSLIGGSYGYTF	TGTGCCAGCAGCTTAATCGGGGGTAGCTATGGCTACACCTTC
TRBV9	NA	TRBJ1-3	TRBD1	CASSVDTGAGGNTIYF	TGTGCCAGCAGCGTCGATACAGGGGCGGGTGGAAACACCATATATTTT
TRBV7-3	NA	TRBJ2-1	TRBD2	CASSPRERGVYNEQFF	TGTGCCAGCAGCCCCAGGGAGCGGGGGGTCTACAATGAGCAGTTCTTC
TRBV4-1	NA	TRBJ2-1	NA	CASSQKGLINEQFF	TGCGCCAGCAGCCAGAAAGGACTTATCAATGAGCAGTTCTTC
TRBV18	NA	TRBJ2-4	TRBD1	CASSPYVTGTGGNIQYF	TGTGCCAGCTCACCATATGTTACCGGGACAGGGGGAAACATTCAGTACTTC
TRBV29-1	NA	TRBJ1-1	NA	CSVEVAGGGIAFF	TGCAGCGTTGAAGTGGCCGGGGGAGGGATAGCTTTCTTT
TRBV2	NA	TRBJ2-2	TRBD1	CASSDRGQGPTGELFF	TGTGCCAGCAGTGATAGGGGACAGGGACCCACCGGGGAGCTGTTTTTT
TRBV7-2	NA	TRBJ2-3	NA	CASSPPSTDTQYF	TGTGCCAGCAGCCCCCCCAGCACAGATACGCAGTATTTT
TRBV5-6	NA	TRBJ2-1	TRBD2	CASSLELAGANEQFF	TGTGCCAGCAGCTTGGAACTAGCGGGAGCCAATGAGCAGTTCTTC
TRBV6-4	NA	TRBJ1-5	TRBD1	CASSDFMGQGKYSNQPQHF	TGTGCCAGCAGTGACTTTATGGGACAGGGAAAATATAGCAATCAGCCCCAGCATTTT
TRBV5-5	NA	TRBJ2-7	NA	CASTRDWTSYEQYF	TGTGCCAGCACCCGGGACTGGACTTCCTACGAGCAGTACTTC
TRBV7-2	NA	TRBJ2-7	TRBD2	CASSLGGTSISYEQYF	TGTGCCAGCAGCTTAGGGGGGACTAGCATCTCCTACGAGCAGTACTTC
TRBV4-2	NA	TRBJ2-1	NA	CASSLLQYNEQFF	TGTGCCAGCAGCCTCCTCCAGTACAATGAGCAGTTCTTC
TRBV18	once	TRBJ2-7	TRBD1	CASSPDVRGRNEQYF	TGTGCCAGCTCACCTGATGTGAGGGGGCGGAACGAGCAGTACTTC
TRBV19	NA	TRBJ1-2	NA	CASSIAGASGYTF	TGTGCCAGTAGTATTGCTGGGGCGAGTGGCTACACCTTC
TRBV6-6	NA	TRBJ1-2	NA	CASSYGEGDYGYTF	TGTGCCAGCAGTTACGGGGAGGGGGACTATGGCTACACCTTC
TRBV19	NA	TRBJ1-6	TRBD1	CASSLPYRGATASPLHF	TGTGCCAGTAGTCTCCCTTACAGGGGCGCGACCGCCTCACCCCTCCACTTT
TRBV7-8	NA	TRBJ2-2	TRBD2	CASSLGYGLAGMTGELFF	TGTGCCAGCAGCTTAGGCTACGGACTAGCGGGAATGACCGGGGAGCTGTTTTTT
TRBV4-3	NA	TRBJ2-3	NA	CASSQERGVAAADTQYF	TGCGCCAGCAGCCAAGAGAGAGGAGTAGCGGCGGCAGATACGCAGTATTTT
TRBV6-5	NA	TRBJ1-5	NA	CASGGGTVNNQPQHF	TGTGCCAGCGGGGGGGGGACGGTCAACAATCAGCCCCAGCATTTT
TRBV28	NA	TRBJ1-2	TRBD1	CASNQGGSNYGYTF	TGTGCCAGCAACCAAGGGGGCTCGAACTATGGCTACACCTTC
TRBV21-1	few	TRBJ2-7	NA	CASRPGTPYEQYF	TGTGCCAGCAGACCGGGCACCCCCTACGAGCAGTACTTC
TRBV11-1	NA	TRBJ2-2	NA	CASSADTGELFF	TGTGCCAGCAGCGCGGATACCGGGGAGCTGTTTTTT
TRBV19	once	TRBJ2-7	TRBD1	CASSIVGGQGFYEQYF	TGTGCCAGTAGTATAGTGGGAGGACAGGGCTTCTACGAGCAGTACTTC
TRBV7-2	NA	TRBJ2-1	NA	CASNDRWANEQFF	TGTGCCAGCAACGACCGGTGGGCCAATGAGCAGTTCTTC